The 9 T cell receptor beta chains below all came from one sample that was sequenced in a study of T cells in Graves' hyperthyroidism and ophthalmopathy. Using RNA transcripts as the source, TCR beta CDR3 regions were amplified. The HTBI set primed first-round TCR CDR3 RT-PCR. TCRdb processed the multiplex PCR reads anew with MiXCR; each CDR3 protein has one entry. The sample includes around 350,000 distinct CDR3 sequences, about 14% of them seen just once. The specimen sequenced was blood. The receptors derive from a woman in her 30s with Graves' ophthalmopathy.

This clonotype was counted ten times or more. V gene TRBV20-1 combines with J gene TRBJ1-6, with a tentative D call TRBD1 (5 bases). The CDR3 is 13 residues long. Germline CDR1 DFQATT, CDR2 SNEGSKA (reference sequence). The V gene lost 3 bases and the J gene lost 7 bases, with 10 bases spanning the gap. The CDR3 loop is CSARVGVNSPLHF. The CDR3 DNA is TGCAGTGCTAGGGTGGGGGTAAATTCACCCCTCCACTTT.

In this sample, this clonotype turned up many times. The chain recombines TRBV20-1 with TRBJ2-3, with D maybe TRBD2 (6 bases). CDR1 is DFQATT and CDR2 is SNEGSKA in the germline V gene (reference sequence). V was trimmed by 3 bases and J by 2 bases, leaving 15 bases between them. The CDR3 is 15 residues long. CDR3: CSASVLGGPTDTQYF. The CDR3 DNA sequence: TGCAGTGCTAGTGTGTTGGGGGGTCCCACAGATACGCAGTATTTT.

This clonotype was seen at least ten times. The chain carries TRBV28 and TRBJ2-1; perhaps TRBD1 as D (6 bases). The CDR3 sequence is 15 residues long. Between the trimmed V and J ends, which lost 4 bases and 2 bases, there was a span of 12 bases. The germline V gene has CDR1 MDHEN and CDR2 SYDVKM. CDR3 protein: CASSSGTWTYNEQFF. The CDR3 coding sequence is TGTGCCAGCAGTTCGGGGACATGGACCTACAATGAGCAGTTCTTC. Supplemented by reference TRBV28 and TRBJ2-1, the full variable domain reads DVKVTQSSRYLVKRTGEKVFLECVQDMDHENMFWYRQDPGLGLRLIYFSYDVKMKEKGDIPEGYSVSREKKERFSLILESASTNQTSMYLCASSSGTWTYNEQFFGPGTRLTVL.

This clonotype has at least ten counts. CDR3 protein: CASSLGGGSDYGYTF. The CDR3 bases are TGTGCCAGCAGTTTAGGAGGGGGTTCGGACTATGGCTACACCTTC. The genes are TRBV28 and TRBJ1-2, with D tentatively TRBD1 (6 bases). V dropped 2 bases and J dropped 3 bases, with 13 bases sitting between them. Germline CDR1 MDHEN, CDR2 SYDVKM. CDR3 length: 15 residues.

This clonotype came up many times. This chain uses TRBV7-9 with TRBJ1-1; TRBD1 might be the D (5 bases). The V end was cut by 6 bases, the J end by 2 bases, with 13 bases between. Germline CDR1 SEHNR, CDR2 FQNEAQ (reference sequence). This CDR3 has 14 amino acids. Here the CDR3 reads CASSSYDSNTEAFF. The CDR3 nucleotides are TGTGCCAGCAGTTCTTATGACAGCAACACTGAAGCTTTCTTT.

This clonotype was counted many times. The rearrangement links TRBV11-1 to TRBJ2-1, with unresolved D. CDR1 and CDR2 from the germline V gene are SGHAT and FQDESV (reference sequence). CDR3 size: 13 residues. The ends were cut back, 5 bases at V and 9 bases at J, with 14 bases in the middle. For the CDR3, the DNA is TGTGCCAGCAGCCCCAGCAACATCCCTGAGCAGTTCTTC. This sequence encodes CASSPSNIPEQFF. The variable domain in full, completed from reference TRBV11-1 and TRBJ2-1, reads EAEVAQSPRYKITEKSQAVAFWCDPISGHATLYWYRQILGQGPELLVQFQDESVVDDSQLPKDRFSAERLKGVDSTLKIQPAELGDSAMYLCASSPSNIPEQFFGPGTRLTVL.

This clonotype was counted between two and nine times. The chain employs TRBV29-1 and TRBJ2-1; D unclear. Looked up from germline, CDR1 is SQVTM and CDR2 is ANQGSEA. Trimming cost V 5 bases and J 5 bases, with 4 bases left between them. The CDR3 totals 10 residues. CDR3 residues: CSVWNNEQFF. The CDR3, as DNA: TGCAGCGTTTGGAACAATGAGCAGTTCTTC.

This clonotype was counted only a few times. J is TRBJ2-3 and V is TRBV15; TRBD2 might be the D (6 bases). The V gene's germline CDR1 is LNHNV and CDR2 YYDKDF (reference sequence). Trimming removed 0 bases at V and 4 bases at J, with 14 bases between. The CDR3 spans 16 residues. CDR3 sequence (DNA): TGTGCCACCAGCAGAGATCGGGGGAATCGGCCAGATACGCAGTATTTT. It is translated as CATSRDRGNRPDTQYF.

This clonotype was recorded a few times. The J gene is TRBJ2-7, the V gene TRBV12-3 or TRBV12-4, with 7 bases identical to TRBD1. With 6 bases clipped from V and 0 bases from J, the junction kept 2 bases outside the gene matches. This CDR3 is built from 13 residues. The DNA for the CDR3 is TGTGCCAGCAGGGGACAGAGCTCCTACGAGCAGTACTTC. This gives the protein CASRGQSSYEQYF.